The sequence of this T cell receptor beta chain was determined in a study of CD8 T cells in ankylosing spondylitis. TCR beta libraries were made by quantitative 5'-RACE with molecular barcodes. TCRdb reprocessed the 5' RACE reads with MiXCR, giving one entry per CDR3 protein. The data hold 250,000 to 400,000 distinct CDR3 sequences, with approximately 10% observed a single time. This clonotype was detected many times. Its matching antigen is unknown. Study findings and constraints: Within peripheral blood, clones linked to disease were CD8+ and relatively rare.

Germline-derived CDR1 and CDR2 are SGHTA and FQGNSA. CDR3 size: 16 residues. J gave up 4 bases and V 4 bases, and 8 bases lay outside the gene matches. The rearrangement joins TRBV7-2 to TRBJ2-3; 10 nucleotides line up with TRBD2. The material sequenced was blood, either unsorted or a sorted T cell fraction (not recorded which). This clonotype was obtained from a female donor with ankylosing spondylitis or in good health (not recorded which). The CDR3 coding sequence is TGTGCCAGCAGCTGGGCTAGCGGGGGAATGGCAGATACGCAGTATTTT. As protein: CASSWASGGMADTQYF. Using reference TRBV7-2 and TRBJ2-3 for the parts outside the CDR3, the full variable domain is GAGVSQSPSNKVTEKGKDVELRCDPISGHTALYWYRQSLGQGLEFLIYFQGNSAPDKSGLPSDRFSAERTGGSVSTLTIQRTQQEDSAVYLCASSWASGGMADTQYFGPGTRLTVL.